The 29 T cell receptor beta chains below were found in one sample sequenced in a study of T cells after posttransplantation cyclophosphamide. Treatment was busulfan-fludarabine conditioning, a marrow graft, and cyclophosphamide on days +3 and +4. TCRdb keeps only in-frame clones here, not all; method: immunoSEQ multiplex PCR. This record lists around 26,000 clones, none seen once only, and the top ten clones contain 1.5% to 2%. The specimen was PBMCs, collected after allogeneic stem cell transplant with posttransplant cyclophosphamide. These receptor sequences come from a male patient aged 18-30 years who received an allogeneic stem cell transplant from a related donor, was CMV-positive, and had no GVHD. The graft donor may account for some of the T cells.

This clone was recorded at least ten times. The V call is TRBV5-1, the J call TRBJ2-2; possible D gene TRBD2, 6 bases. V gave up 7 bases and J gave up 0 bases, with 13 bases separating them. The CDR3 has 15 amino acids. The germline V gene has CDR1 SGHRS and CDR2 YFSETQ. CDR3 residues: CASLPEGSNTGELFF. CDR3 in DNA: TGCGCCAGCCTCCCGGAGGGTTCGAACACCGGGGAGCTGTTTTTT.

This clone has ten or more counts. In DNA, the CDR3 is TGTGCCAGCAGCTTGGAGCGGGGGCTAGGCACAGATACGCAGTATTTT. Translated: CASSLERGLGTDTQYF. The V call is TRBV11-2, the J call TRBJ2-3, with 8 positions matching TRBD2. With V trimmed by 3 bases and J by 1 base, 6 bases remained unmatched. Germline V gene data show CDR1 as SGHAT and CDR2 as FQNNGV. The CDR3 consists of 16 residues. The whole variable domain, remainder taken from reference TRBV11-2 and TRBJ2-3, is EAGVAQSPRYKIIEKRQSVAFWCNPISGHATLYWYQQILGQGPKLLIQFQNNGVVDDSQLPKDRFSAERLKGVDSTLKIQPAKLEDSAVYLCASSLERGLGTDTQYFGPGTRLTVL.

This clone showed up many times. CDR3 residues: CASSSHRAGDEQFF. For the CDR3, the DNA is TGTGCCAGCAGCTCCCACAGGGCAGGGGATGAGCAGTTCTTC. The chain couples TRBV7-9 to TRBJ2-1; D possibly corresponds to TRBD1 (6 bases). V was trimmed by 4 bases and J by 8 bases, leaving 15 bases between them. CDR1 is SEHNR, CDR2 FQNEAQ, per germline (reference sequence). This CDR3 has 14 residues. The variable domain in full, with the rest retrieved from reference TRBV7-9 and TRBJ2-1, is DTGVSQNPRHKITKRGQNVTFRCDPISEHNRLYWYRQTLGQGPEFLTYFQNEAQLEKSRLLSDRFSAERPKGSFSTLEIQRTEQGDSAMYLCASSSHRAGDEQFFGPGTRLTVL.

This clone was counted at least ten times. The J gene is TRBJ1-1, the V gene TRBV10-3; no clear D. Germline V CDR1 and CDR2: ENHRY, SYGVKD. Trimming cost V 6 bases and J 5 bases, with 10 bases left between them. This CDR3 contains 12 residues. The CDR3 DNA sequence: TGTGCCATCAGGGCTGGAGGAACTGAAGCTTTCTTT. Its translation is CAIRAGGTEAFF.

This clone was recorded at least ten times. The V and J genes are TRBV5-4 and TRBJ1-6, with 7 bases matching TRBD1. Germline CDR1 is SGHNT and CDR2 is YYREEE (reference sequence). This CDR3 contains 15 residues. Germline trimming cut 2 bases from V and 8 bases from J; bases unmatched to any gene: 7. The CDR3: CASSLTGTEDSPLHF. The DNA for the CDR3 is TGTGCCAGCAGCTTAACCGGGACAGAAGATTCACCCCTCCACTTT.

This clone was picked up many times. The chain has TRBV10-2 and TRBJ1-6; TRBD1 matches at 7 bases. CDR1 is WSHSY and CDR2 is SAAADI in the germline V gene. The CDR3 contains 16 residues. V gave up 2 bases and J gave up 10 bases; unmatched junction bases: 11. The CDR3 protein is CASSETVGQISSPLHF. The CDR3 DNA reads TGCGCCAGCAGTGAGACAGTGGGACAGATAAGCTCACCCCTCCACTTT.

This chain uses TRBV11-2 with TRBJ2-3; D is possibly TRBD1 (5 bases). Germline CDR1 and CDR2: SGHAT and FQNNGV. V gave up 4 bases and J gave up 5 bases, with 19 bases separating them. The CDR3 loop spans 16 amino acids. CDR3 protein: CASSSHGSAGIDTQYF. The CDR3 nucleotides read TGTGCCAGCAGCTCCCATGGGTCGGCAGGGATAGATACGCAGTATTTT. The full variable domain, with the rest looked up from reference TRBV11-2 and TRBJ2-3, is EAGVAQSPRYKIIEKRQSVAFWCNPISGHATLYWYQQILGQGPKLLIQFQNNGVVDDSQLPKDRFSAERLKGVDSTLKIQPAKLEDSAVYLCASSSHGSAGIDTQYFGPGTRLTVL.

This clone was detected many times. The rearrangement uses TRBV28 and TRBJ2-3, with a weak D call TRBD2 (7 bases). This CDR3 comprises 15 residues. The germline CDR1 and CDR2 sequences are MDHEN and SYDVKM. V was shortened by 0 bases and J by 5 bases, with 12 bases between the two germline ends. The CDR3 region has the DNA TGTGCCAGCAGTTTATGGGGGAGGGGGGGAGATACGCAGTATTTT. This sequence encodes CASSLWGRGGDTQYF.

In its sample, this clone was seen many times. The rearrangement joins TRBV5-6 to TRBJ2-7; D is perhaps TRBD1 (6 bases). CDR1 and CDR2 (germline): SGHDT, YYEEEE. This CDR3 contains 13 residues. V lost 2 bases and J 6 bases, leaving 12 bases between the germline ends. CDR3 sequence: CASSFGTPPEQYF. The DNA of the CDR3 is TGTGCCAGCAGCTTCGGGACACCGCCCGAGCAGTACTTC.

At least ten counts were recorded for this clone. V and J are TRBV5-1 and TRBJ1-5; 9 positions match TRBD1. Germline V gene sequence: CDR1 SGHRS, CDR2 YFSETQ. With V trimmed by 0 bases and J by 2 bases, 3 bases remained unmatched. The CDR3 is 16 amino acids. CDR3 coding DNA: TGCGCCAGCAGCTTGGGACAGGGGGGGGGCAATCAGCCCCAGCATTTT. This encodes CASSLGQGGGNQPQHF.

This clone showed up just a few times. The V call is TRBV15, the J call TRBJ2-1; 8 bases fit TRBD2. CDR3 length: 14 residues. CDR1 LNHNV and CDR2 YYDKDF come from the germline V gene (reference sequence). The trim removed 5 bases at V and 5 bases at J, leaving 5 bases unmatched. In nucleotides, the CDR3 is TGTGCCACCAGCCAGCGGGGGCCTAACAATGAGCAGTTCTTC. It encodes CATSQRGPNNEQFF. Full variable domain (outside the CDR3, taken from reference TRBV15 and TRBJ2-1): DAMVIQNPRYQVTQFGKPVTLSCSQTLNHNVMYWYQQKSSQAPKLLFHYYDKDFNNEADTPDNFQSRRPNTSFCFLDIRSPGLGDTAMYLCATSQRGPNNEQFFGPGTRLTVL.

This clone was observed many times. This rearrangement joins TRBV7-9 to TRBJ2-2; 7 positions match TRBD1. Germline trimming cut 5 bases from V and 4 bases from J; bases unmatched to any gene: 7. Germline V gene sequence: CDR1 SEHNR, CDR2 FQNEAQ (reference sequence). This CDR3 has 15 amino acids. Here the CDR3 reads CASSRPGQSTGELFF. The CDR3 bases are TGTGCCAGCAGCCGTCCGGGACAGTCCACCGGGGAGCTGTTTTTT.

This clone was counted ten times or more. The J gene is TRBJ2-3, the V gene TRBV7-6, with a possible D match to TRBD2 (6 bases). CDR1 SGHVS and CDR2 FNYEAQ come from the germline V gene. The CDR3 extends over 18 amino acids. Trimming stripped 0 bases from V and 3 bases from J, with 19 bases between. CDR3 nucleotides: TGTGCCAGCAGCTTAGCGGGACTTCAGAGCTCGTGGACAGATACGCAGTATTTT. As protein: CASSLAGLQSSWTDTQYF.

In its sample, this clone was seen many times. In nucleotides, the CDR3 is TGTGCCTGGAGTGTACCAGGGGGCCGGACCTATAGCAATCAGCCCCAGCATTTT. Residues: CAWSVPGGRTYSNQPQHF. J is TRBJ1-5 and V is TRBV30, with TRBD1 identical over 8 bases. The junction had 10 bases not matched to a gene; V was cut back by 0 bases and J by 0 bases. There are 18 residues in the CDR3. CDR1 is GTSNPN and CDR2 is SVGIG in the germline V gene (reference sequence).

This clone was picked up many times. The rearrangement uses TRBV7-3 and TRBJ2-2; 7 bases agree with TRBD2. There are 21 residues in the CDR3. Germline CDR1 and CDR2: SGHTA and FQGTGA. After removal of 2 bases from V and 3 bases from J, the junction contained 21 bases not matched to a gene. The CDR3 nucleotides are TGTGCCAGCAGCTTACCGGGAGAGATCAAACCGGGACGGGGGGACACCGGGGAGCTGTTTTTT. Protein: CASSLPGEIKPGRGDTGELFF.

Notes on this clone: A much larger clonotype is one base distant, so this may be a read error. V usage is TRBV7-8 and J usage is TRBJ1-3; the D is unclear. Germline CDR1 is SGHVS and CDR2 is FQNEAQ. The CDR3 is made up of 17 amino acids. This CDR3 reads CASSLEGQDFSGNAIYF. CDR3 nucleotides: TGTGCCAGCAGCTTAGAGGGTCAGGACTTCTCTGGAAACGCCATATATTTT.

Here the CDR3 reads CASSSTRQGVGEQYF. CDR3 DNA: TGTGCCAGCAGCTCGACTCGACAGGGCGTCGGGGAGCAGTACTTC. The genes are TRBV28 and TRBJ2-5; 7 bases line up with TRBD1. The germline gives CDR1 MDHEN, CDR2 SYDVKM. CDR3 size: 15 residues. The J segment lost 11 bases and the V segment lost 6 bases, leaving 18 bases of the junction unmatched.

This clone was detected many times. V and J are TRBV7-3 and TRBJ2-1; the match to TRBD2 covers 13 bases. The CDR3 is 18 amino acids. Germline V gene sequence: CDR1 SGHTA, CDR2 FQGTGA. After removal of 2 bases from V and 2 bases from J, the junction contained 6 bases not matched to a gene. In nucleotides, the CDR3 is TGTGCCAGCAGCTTAGGGACTAGCGGGAATGGGGCCTACAATGAGCAGTTCTTC. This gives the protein CASSLGTSGNGAYNEQFF.

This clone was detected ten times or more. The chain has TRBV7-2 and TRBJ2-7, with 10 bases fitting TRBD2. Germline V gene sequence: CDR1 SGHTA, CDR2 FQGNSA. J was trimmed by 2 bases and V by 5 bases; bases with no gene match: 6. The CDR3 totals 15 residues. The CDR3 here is CASSQLAGGAYEQYF. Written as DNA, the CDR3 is TGTGCCAGCAGCCAATTAGCGGGAGGCGCCTACGAGCAGTACTTC.

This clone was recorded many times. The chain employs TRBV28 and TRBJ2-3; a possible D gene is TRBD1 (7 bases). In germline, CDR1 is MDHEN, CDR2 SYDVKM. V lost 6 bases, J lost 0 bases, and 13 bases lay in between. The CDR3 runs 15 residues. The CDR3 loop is CASSLQGTSTDTQYF. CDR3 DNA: TGTGCCAGCAGCCTACAGGGGACTAGCACAGATACGCAGTATTTT.

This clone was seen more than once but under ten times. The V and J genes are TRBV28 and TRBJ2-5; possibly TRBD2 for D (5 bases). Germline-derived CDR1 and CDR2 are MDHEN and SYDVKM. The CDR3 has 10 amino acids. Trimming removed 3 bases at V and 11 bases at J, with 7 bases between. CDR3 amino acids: CASSFGEQYF. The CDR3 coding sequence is TGTGCCAGCAGTTTCGGGGAGCAGTACTTC.

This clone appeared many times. CDR3 loop: CASSPGTSGRPWQETQYF. The CDR3 nucleotides read TGTGCCAGCAGCCCCGGGACTAGCGGGAGGCCGTGGCAAGAGACCCAGTACTTC. V usage is TRBV7-2 and J usage is TRBJ2-5; TRBD2 aligns across 15 bases. Trimming at V came to 5 bases and at J to 2 bases, leaving 9 bases not matched to a gene. Germline V gene sequence: CDR1 SGHTA, CDR2 FQGNSA. The CDR3 has 18 residues.

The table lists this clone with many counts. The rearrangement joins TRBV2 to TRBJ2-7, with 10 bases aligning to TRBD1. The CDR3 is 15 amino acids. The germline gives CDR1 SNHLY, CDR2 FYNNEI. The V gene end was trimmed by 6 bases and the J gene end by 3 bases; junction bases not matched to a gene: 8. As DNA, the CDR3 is TGTGCCAGCAGGGAGGGGACAGGGGATGGCTACGAGCAGTACTTC. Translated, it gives CASREGTGDGYEQYF.

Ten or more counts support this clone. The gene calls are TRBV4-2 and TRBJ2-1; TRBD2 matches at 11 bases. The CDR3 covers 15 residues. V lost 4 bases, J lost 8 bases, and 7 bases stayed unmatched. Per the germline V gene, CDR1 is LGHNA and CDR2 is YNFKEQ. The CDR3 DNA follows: TGTGCCAGCAGCCTTAGCGGGGGGGCGATGTATGAGCAGTTCTTC. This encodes CASSLSGGAMYEQFF.

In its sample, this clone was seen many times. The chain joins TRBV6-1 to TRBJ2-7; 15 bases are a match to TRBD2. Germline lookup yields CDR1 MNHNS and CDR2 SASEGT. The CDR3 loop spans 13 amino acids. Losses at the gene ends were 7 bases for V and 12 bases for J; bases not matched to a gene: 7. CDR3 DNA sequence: TGTGCCAGCAAGGGACTAGCGGGAGGACTGACGTACTTC. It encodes CASKGLAGGLTYF.

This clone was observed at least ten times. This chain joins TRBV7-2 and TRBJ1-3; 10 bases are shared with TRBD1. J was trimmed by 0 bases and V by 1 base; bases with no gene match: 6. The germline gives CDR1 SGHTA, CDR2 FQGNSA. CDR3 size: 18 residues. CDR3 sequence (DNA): TGTGCCAGCAGCTTAGATCGGACAGGGGGGCTCTCTGGAAACACCATATATTTT. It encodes CASSLDRTGGLSGNTIYF.

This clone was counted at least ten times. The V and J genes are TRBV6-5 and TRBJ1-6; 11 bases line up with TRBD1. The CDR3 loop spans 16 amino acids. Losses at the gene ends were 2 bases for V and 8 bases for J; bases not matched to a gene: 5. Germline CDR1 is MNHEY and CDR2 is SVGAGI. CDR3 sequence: CASSYRTGGFDSPLHF. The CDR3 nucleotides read TGTGCCAGCAGTTACCGGACAGGGGGCTTTGATTCACCCCTCCACTTT.

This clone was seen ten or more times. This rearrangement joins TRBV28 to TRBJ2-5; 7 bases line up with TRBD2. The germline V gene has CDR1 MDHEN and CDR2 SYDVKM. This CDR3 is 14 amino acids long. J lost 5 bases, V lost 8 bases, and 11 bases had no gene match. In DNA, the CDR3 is TGTGCCAGCCGTTCCCGAGGTAGCGGGGAGACCCAGTACTTC. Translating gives CASRSRGSGETQYF.

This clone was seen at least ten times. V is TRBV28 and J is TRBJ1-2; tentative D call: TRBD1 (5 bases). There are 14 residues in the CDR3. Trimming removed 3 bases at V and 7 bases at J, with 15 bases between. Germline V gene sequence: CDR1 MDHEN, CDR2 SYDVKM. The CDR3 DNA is TGTGCCAGCAGTTTGCGGTCCAGGGCCAGTGGCTACACCTTC. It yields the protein CASSLRSRASGYTF.